The clone carrying this T cell receptor (beta chain) has ten or more counts. No antigen is known for it. It was RNA transcripts that yielded the amplified TCR beta CDR3 regions. Primed by the HTBI set, a first-round RT-PCR was run on the TCR CDR3. TCRdb independently ran MiXCR on the multiplex PCR reads; one entry per CDR3 protein. The data contain under 200,000 distinct CDR3 sequences, less than 10% of them singletons. This entry comes from a study of T cells in Graves' hyperthyroidism and ophthalmopathy. A patient was excluded if there was uncontrolled infection, other autoimmune disease, pregnancy or lactation. Around 10 ml fresh peripheral blood yielded the PBMCs. Findings of the study overall: Most thyroid-expanded clonotypes above 0.001 were also found in blood.

CDR1 is GTSNPN, CDR2 SVGIG, per germline (reference sequence). The V and J ends lost 5 bases and 5 bases, in that order; junction bases with no gene match: 5. There are 15 residues in the CDR3. The chain joins TRBV30 to TRBJ2-1, with 14 bases matching TRBD2. The clonotype comes from a woman under 30 with Graves' hyperthyroidism that later progressed to Graves' ophthalmopathy. The specimen sequenced was blood. CDR3 DNA sequence: TGTGCCTGGGGAGGACTAGCGGGAGGTCACAATGAGCAGTTCTTC. Amino acids: CAWGGLAGGHNEQFF. The whole variable domain, remainder taken from reference TRBV30 and TRBJ2-1, is SQTIHQWPATLVQPVGSPLSLECTVEGTSNPNLYWYRQAAGRGLQLLFYSVGIGQISSEVPQNLSASRPQDRQFILSSKKLLLSDSGFYLCAWGGLAGGHNEQFFGPGTRLTVL.